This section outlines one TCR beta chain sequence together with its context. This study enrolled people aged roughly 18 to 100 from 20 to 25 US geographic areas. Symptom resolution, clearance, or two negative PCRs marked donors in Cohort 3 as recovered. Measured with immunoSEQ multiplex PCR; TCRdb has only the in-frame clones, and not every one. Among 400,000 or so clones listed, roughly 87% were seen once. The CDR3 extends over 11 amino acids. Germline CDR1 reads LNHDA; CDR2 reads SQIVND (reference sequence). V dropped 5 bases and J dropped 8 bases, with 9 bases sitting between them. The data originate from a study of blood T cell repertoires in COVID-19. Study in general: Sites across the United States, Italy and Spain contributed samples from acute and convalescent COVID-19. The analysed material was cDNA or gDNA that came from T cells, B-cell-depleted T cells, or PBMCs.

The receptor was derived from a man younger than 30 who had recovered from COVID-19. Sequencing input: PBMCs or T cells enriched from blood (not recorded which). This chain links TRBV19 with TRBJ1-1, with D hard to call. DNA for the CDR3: TGTGCCAGTAGTCTGGGGAGGGAAGCTTTCTTT. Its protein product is CASSLGREAFF.